This T cell receptor beta chain was identified during a study of T cell responses to AZD1222 COVID-19 vaccine. Broader study findings: Compared with day 0, the breadth and depth of the Spike-specific TCR repertoire rose significantly after two doses of AZD1222. It was only 6 or 7 AZD1222 recipients who were seropositive at baseline. Unmutated variant regions are reportedly the target of nearly half of TCRs that are spike-specific. No day 14 peak samples; only post-peak repertoires were characterized.

The protocol was immunoSEQ multiplex PCR, while the TCRdb copy is restricted to in-frame clones and leaves out a portion. Of just over 150,000 clones listed, less than 90% are singletons. This CDR3 spans 14 amino acids. Germline CDR1 and CDR2: SNHLY and FYNNEI. V lost 1 base to trimming and J lost 1 base, with 4 bases between them. About this clone itself: Antigen specificity is unknown.

This TCR was sampled from an adult who had recovered from COVID-19. The rearrangement joins TRBV2 to TRBJ2-2; no clear D gene. The sample here was peripheral blood, taken after recovery from COVID-19. CDR3 bases: TGTGCCAGCAGTGAAGTAGGGAACACCGGGGAGCTGTTTTTT. This gives the protein CASSEVGNTGELFF.